These 13 T cell receptor beta chains came from one sample sequenced in a study of vaccination and CD4 T cells after COVID-19. No antigen has been identified for these receptors. The study sequenced cultured CD4+ T cell DNA using the Oncomine TCR Beta short-read assay. TCRdb re-called the PCR reads through MiXCR, storing one row per CDR3 protein. Of roughly 10,000 distinct CDR3 sequences in the sample, 50% to 70% were seen once. The treatment here: roughly 10-day PBMC culture with coronavirus spike peptide pools or control peptides (ViraFEST assay). Sequencing was performed on CD4+ T cells from blood, cultured in vitro. Source of these receptors: a human donor who had recovered from COVID-19.

V gene TRBV28 combines with J gene TRBJ2-1, with 8 bases that match TRBD2. This CDR3 is built from 15 residues. Trimming cost V 7 bases and J 8 bases; bases outside gene matches: 13. Looked up from germline, CDR1 is MDHEN and CDR2 is SYDVKM. The CDR3 sequence: CASTPFAGGRDEQFF. Written as DNA, the CDR3 is TGTGCCAGCACCCCGTTTGCGGGAGGAAGGGATGAGCAGTTCTTC.

The chain couples TRBV7-9 to TRBJ1-1; D ambiguous. There are 13 residues in the CDR3. CDR1 SEHNR and CDR2 FQNEAQ come from the germline V gene (reference sequence). V was clipped by 6 bases and J by 4 bases, with 12 bases between them. This CDR3 reads CASRSKNGTEAFF. The CDR3 DNA reads as TGTGCCAGCAGGTCAAAGAACGGCACTGAAGCTTTCTTT.

V usage is TRBV5-4 and J usage is TRBJ1-2; 7 bases fit TRBD1. J lost 5 bases, V lost 0 bases, and 4 bases had no gene match. The CDR3 length is 14 residues. Germline CDR1 and CDR2: SGHNT and YYREEE (reference sequence). CDR3 residues: CASSLDGQAYGYTF. CDR3 DNA sequence: TGTGCCAGCAGCTTGGACGGACAGGCGTATGGCTACACCTTC.

This clonotype was observed a few times. The rearrangement joins TRBV7-9 to TRBJ2-5; D gene ambiguous. The germline V gene encodes CDR1 SEHNR and CDR2 FQNEAQ (reference sequence). The CDR3 spans 13 residues. V was cut by 1 base and J by 5 bases, with 8 bases left in between. The CDR3 is CASSLVFGETQYF. The CDR3 DNA reads TGTGCCAGCAGCTTAGTCTTTGGGGAGACCCAGTACTTC.

The chain is built from TRBV6-1 and TRBJ1-2, with D perhaps matching TRBD1 (5 bases). The V gene lost 6 bases and the J gene lost 2 bases, with 16 bases spanning the gap. This CDR3 spans 15 amino acids. Germline lookup yields CDR1 MNHNS and CDR2 SASEGT. The DNA of the CDR3 is TGTGCCAGCAGCGCACGGGACGGTTTAAACTATGGCTACACCTTC. It specifies CASSARDGLNYGYTF.

This chain links TRBV11-2 with TRBJ2-4; possible D gene TRBD1, 6 bases. There are 15 residues in the CDR3. Trimming took off 5 bases at V and 3 bases at J, with 14 bases between the two ends. From germline, CDR1 is SGHAT and CDR2 FQNNGV. The CDR3 region has the DNA TGTGCCAGCAGCAGACAGGCAGGAGGCAAAAACATTCAGTACTTC. Translated: CASSRQAGGKNIQYF.

V gene TRBV20-1 combines with J gene TRBJ1-2; D perhaps matches TRBD1 (6 bases). V was clipped by 6 bases and J by 2 bases, with 10 bases between them. Germline CDR1 is DFQATT and CDR2 is SNEGSKA (reference sequence). The CDR3 spans 12 residues. The CDR3 loop reads CSAVGGNYGYTF. The CDR3 DNA follows: TGCAGTGCCGTAGGGGGGAACTATGGCTACACCTTC.

The J gene is TRBJ1-1, the V gene TRBV4-3; possibly TRBD1 for D (5 bases). Germline CDR1 LGHNA, CDR2 YSLEER. The CDR3 length is 16 residues. V lost 8 bases to trimming and J lost 1 base, with 20 bases between them. This CDR3 reads CASRRAVGDRNTEAFF. CDR3 DNA sequence: TGCGCCAGCCGCCGCGCTGTGGGGGATAGGAACACTGAAGCTTTCTTT.

The rearrangement links TRBV15 to TRBJ2-5; perhaps TRBD2 as D (5 bases). With 4 bases removed from V and 5 bases from J, the gap between germline ends came to 14 bases. Germline-derived CDR1 and CDR2 are LNHNV and YYDKDF (reference sequence). The CDR3 spans 14 residues. Here the CDR3 DNA reads TGTGCCACCAGCAAACGGGCCACGGGGGAGACCCAGTACTTC. This gives the protein CATSKRATGETQYF.

The rearrangement links TRBV5-4 to TRBJ1-1, with D perhaps TRBD1 (5 bases). CDR1 is SGHNT and CDR2 is YYREEE in the germline V gene (reference sequence). V shed 3 bases and J shed 4 bases, with 13 bases lying between them. The CDR3 runs 14 residues. The CDR3 loop is CASSSHTRGTEAFF. The CDR3 nucleotides are TGTGCCAGCAGCTCCCATACGAGGGGCACTGAAGCTTTCTTT.

In its sample, this clonotype was seen a few times. This chain uses TRBV20-1 with TRBJ1-1; a possible D gene is TRBD1 (5 bases). With 6 bases removed from V and 6 bases from J, the gap between germline ends came to 23 bases. Germline V gene sequence: CDR1 DFQATT, CDR2 SNEGSKA (reference sequence). The length of the CDR3 is 15 residues. CDR3 nucleotides: TGCAGTGCATCGACCCCGGGACGGGGAGTATCTGAAGCTTTCTTT. It translates to CSASTPGRGVSEAFF.

This chain joins TRBV28 and TRBJ2-7; D perhaps matches TRBD1 (6 bases). Germline V gene sequence: CDR1 MDHEN, CDR2 SYDVKM. Between the trimmed V and J ends, which lost 3 bases and 0 bases, there was a span of 12 bases. This CDR3 contains 15 residues. CDR3 loop: CASSLGATGSYEQYF. In nucleotides, the CDR3 is TGTGCCAGCAGTTTGGGGGCAACTGGCTCCTACGAGCAGTACTTC. Supplemented by reference TRBV28 and TRBJ2-7, the full variable domain reads DVKVTQSSRYLVKRTGEKVFLECVQDMDHENMFWYRQDPGLGLRLIYFSYDVKMKEKGDIPEGYSVSREKKERFSLILESASTNQTSMYLCASSLGATGSYEQYFGPGTRLTVT.

V is TRBV28 and J is TRBJ2-2; no firm D call. V lost 8 bases and J 4 bases, leaving 11 bases between the germline ends. Looked up from germline, CDR1 is MDHEN and CDR2 is SYDVKM. The CDR3 extends over 13 amino acids. CDR3 DNA: TGTGCCAGCCAACAGCCTACCACCGGGGAGCTGTTTTTT. This translates into CASQQPTTGELFF. Full variable domain (rest looked up from reference TRBV28 and TRBJ2-2): DVKVTQSSRYLVKRTGEKVFLECVQDMDHENMFWYRQDPGLGLRLIYFSYDVKMKEKGDIPEGYSVSREKKERFSLILESASTNQTSMYLCASQQPTTGELFFGEGSRLTVL.